This is a list of T cell receptor beta chains from one sample in a study of blood T cell repertoires in COVID-19. Profiled with immunoSEQ multiplex PCR; TCRdb holds only in-frame clones, not every one. The sample records approximately 240,000 clones, 86% being singletons. Sequencing input: PBMCs or T cells enriched from blood (not recorded which). The source is a woman in her fifties or sixties in a cohort exposed to, infected with or recovered from COVID-19 (not recorded which). Each CDR3 is given with its conserved first and last residue. A D gene is named only where the DNA matches it firmly. Some rows mark clone size as missing; the rest say once, few, many or name a class of expanded clone.

CDR3nt	CDR3aa	j_gene	abundance	v_gene	d_gene	len
TGTGCCAGCAGCTTAGAACGTCTTGGCAGGACGCAGTATTTT	CASSLERLGRTQYF	TRBJ2-3	NA	TRBV7-8	NA	14
TGTGCCAGCAGCCTCGGACTAGCGGCGAACACCGGGGAGCTGTTTTTT	CASSLGLAANTGELFF	TRBJ2-2	once	TRBV5-4	TRBD2	16
TGTGCCTCGCGGCGTGAGAACACTGAAGCTTTCTTT	CASRRENTEAFF	TRBJ1-1	NA	TRBV10-3	NA	12
TGTGCCAGCAGTTTGGCAGGGGGCCGGGCGAATTCACCCCTCCACTTT	CASSLAGGRANSPLHF	TRBJ1-6	NA	TRBV28	TRBD1	16
TGTGCCAGCAGCTTCTTTACCAGCTCTGGAAACACCATATATTTT	CASSFFTSSGNTIYF	TRBJ1-3	NA	TRBV7-2	NA	15
TGCGCCAGCTACCCGGGACAGGGCCTCACAGATACGCAGTATTTT	CASYPGQGLTDTQYF	TRBJ2-3	NA	TRBV23-1	TRBD1	15
TGTGCCTGGAGGCCCGGTCCGGGTTCACCCCTCCACTTT	CAWRPGPGSPLHF	TRBJ1-6	once	TRBV30	NA	13
TGCGCCAGCAGCCGGGGGCCGGGACTAGCGGGGGTTGAGCAGTTCTTC	CASSRGPGLAGVEQFF	TRBJ2-1	NA	TRBV4-1	TRBD2	16
TGTGCCACCACCACCCTAGGGACAGGGGACTACGAGCAGTACTTC	CATTTLGTGDYEQYF	TRBJ2-7	NA	TRBV10-3	TRBD1	15
TGTGCCAGCAGCCCCCGAGGGGGATCCGCTGAAGCTTTCTTT	CASSPRGGSAEAFF	TRBJ1-1	NA	TRBV11-2	NA	14
TGTGCCAGCAGTCTACCCACCAGTAGACAGACCTACTACGAGCAGTACTTC	CASSLPTSRQTYYEQYF	TRBJ2-7	NA	TRBV28	NA	17
TGTGCCAGCAGGCTGCCCGGGACAGGCGGAAACACCATATATTTT	CASRLPGTGGNTIYF	TRBJ1-3	NA	TRBV11-2	TRBD1	15
TGTGCCAGCAGCCAAGATCTAGCGGGGGGTTTCTACGAGCAGTACTTC	CASSQDLAGGFYEQYF	TRBJ2-7	NA	TRBV4-2	TRBD2	16
TGTGCCAGCAGTTCACAGGGGGTGAACACTGAAGCTTTCTTT	CASSSQGVNTEAFF	TRBJ1-1	NA	TRBV28	TRBD1	14
TGTGCCAGCAGCTTAGAACACACCTACGAGCAGTACTTC	CASSLEHTYEQYF	TRBJ2-7	NA	TRBV11-2	NA	13
TGTGCCAGCAGCCCCGACAGGGTACGGTATGGCTACACCTTC	CASSPDRVRYGYTF	TRBJ1-2	NA	TRBV6-5	TRBD1	14
TGTGCCACCAGTGATTTGGGACAGGGGGGATATACGCAGTATTTT	CATSDLGQGGYTQYF	TRBJ2-3	NA	TRBV24-1	TRBD1	15
TGTGCCAGCAGCTTAGGCACTGCTGGGGCCAACGTCCTGACTTTC	CASSLGTAGANVLTF	TRBJ2-6	NA	TRBV7-8	NA	15
TGTGCCAGCAGCCGACTTCGGGCAGGGCCATCCGAGCAGTACTTC	CASSRLRAGPSEQYF	TRBJ2-7	NA	TRBV11-1	NA	15
TGTGCCACCAGCAGACAGACAGAGGCCAATGAAAAACTGTTTTTT	CATSRQTEANEKLFF	TRBJ1-4	NA	TRBV15	NA	15
TGTGCCATCAGTGAAGGGGTTCAGCCCCAGCATTTT	CAISEGVQPQHF	TRBJ1-5	NA	TRBV10-3	NA	12
TGTGCCAGTAGTATCCAGGACAGGAGAAACGAGCAGTACTTC	CASSIQDRRNEQYF	TRBJ2-7	once	TRBV19	TRBD1	14
TGTGCCAGCAGCCAAGGAACAGGCGGCTACAATGAGCAGTTCTTC	CASSQGTGGYNEQFF	TRBJ2-1	few	TRBV4-2	NA	15
TGTGCCAGCAGCTTCAGTAAGGGGAACTCGAACACTGAAGCTTTCTTT	CASSFSKGNSNTEAFF	TRBJ1-1	NA	TRBV5-4	NA	16
TGTGCCAGCAGTTTGCGGGGTGCGAACACCGGGGAGCTGTTTTTT	CASSLRGANTGELFF	TRBJ2-2	NA	TRBV3-1/TRBV3-2	NA	15
TGTGCCAGCAGCCAACCAGGGGAACCACAATACGGTGAGCAGTTCTTC	CASSQPGEPQYGEQFF	TRBJ2-1	many	TRBV4-2	NA	16
TGTGCCAGCAGTTACCCGAGATTGGGGCGATGGGATAATTCACCCCTCCACTTT	CASSYPRLGRWDNSPLHF	TRBJ1-6	NA	TRBV6-2/TRBV6-3	NA	18
TGCAGCGTTGAGGGACTAGCGGGGGGAACCACTCGCACAGATACGCAGTATTTT	CSVEGLAGGTTRTDTQYF	TRBJ2-3	NA	TRBV29-1	TRBD2	18
TGTGCCAGCAGTTCCCTCGGGACAAATGCTTTCTTT	CASSSLGTNAFF	TRBJ1-1	once	TRBV12-3/TRBV12-4	NA	12